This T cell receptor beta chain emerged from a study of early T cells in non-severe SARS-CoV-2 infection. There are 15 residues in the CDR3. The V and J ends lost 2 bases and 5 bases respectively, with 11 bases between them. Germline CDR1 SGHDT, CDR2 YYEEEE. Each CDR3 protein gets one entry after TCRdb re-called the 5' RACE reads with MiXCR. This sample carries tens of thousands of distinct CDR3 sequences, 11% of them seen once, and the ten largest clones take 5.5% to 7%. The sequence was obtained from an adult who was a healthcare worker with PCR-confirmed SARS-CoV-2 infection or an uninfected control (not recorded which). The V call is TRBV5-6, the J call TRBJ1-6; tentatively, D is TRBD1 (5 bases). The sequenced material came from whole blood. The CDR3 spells CASSFLGRNNSPLHF. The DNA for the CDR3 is TGTGCCAGCAGCTTTTTGGGACGGAATAATTCACCCCTCCACTTT.